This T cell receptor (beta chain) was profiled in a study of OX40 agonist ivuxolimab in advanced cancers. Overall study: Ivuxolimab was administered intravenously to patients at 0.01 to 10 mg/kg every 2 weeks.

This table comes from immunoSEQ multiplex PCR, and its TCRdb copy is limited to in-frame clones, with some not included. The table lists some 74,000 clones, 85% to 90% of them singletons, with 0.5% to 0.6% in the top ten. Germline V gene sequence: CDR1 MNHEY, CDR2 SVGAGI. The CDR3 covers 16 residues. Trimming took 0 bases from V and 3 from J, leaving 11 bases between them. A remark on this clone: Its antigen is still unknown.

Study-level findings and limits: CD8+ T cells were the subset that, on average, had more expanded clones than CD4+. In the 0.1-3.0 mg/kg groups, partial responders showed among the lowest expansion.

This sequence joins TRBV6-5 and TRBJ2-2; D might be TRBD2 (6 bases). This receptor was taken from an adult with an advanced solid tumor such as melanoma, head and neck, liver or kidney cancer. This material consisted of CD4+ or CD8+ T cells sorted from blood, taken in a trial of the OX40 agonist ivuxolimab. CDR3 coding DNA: TGTGCCAGCAGTTACTCCTGGGACTTTTACACCGGGGAGCTGTTTTTT. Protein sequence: CASSYSWDFYTGELFF.